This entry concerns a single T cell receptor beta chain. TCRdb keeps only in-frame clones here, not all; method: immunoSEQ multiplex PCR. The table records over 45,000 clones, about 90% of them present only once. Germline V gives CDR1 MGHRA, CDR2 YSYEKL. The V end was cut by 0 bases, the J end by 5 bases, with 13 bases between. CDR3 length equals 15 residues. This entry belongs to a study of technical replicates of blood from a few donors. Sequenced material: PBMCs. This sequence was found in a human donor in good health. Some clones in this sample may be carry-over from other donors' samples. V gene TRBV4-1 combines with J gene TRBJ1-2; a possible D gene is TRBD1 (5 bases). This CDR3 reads CASSQDRAADYGYTF. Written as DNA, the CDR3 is TGCGCCAGCAGCCAAGACAGGGCGGCGGATTATGGCTACACCTTC.